The 4 T cell receptor beta chains in this list originate from one sample, sequenced in a study of blood T cell repertoires in COVID-19. Method: immunoSEQ multiplex PCR; TCRdb's copy keeps in-frame clones and lacks some. The table records 85,000 to 100,000 clones, around 80% of them present only once. The specimen was peripheral blood. All receptors come from a man aged 45-60 years who had recovered from COVID-19.

The V and J genes are TRBV6-5 and TRBJ2-2; 9 bases are a match to TRBD1. V dropped 5 bases and J dropped 6; count of bases not matched to a gene: 7. The germline V gene has CDR1 MNHEY and CDR2 SVGAGI. The CDR3 totals 15 residues. CDR3 protein: CASSLGTGRAGELFF. Written as DNA, the CDR3 is TGTGCCAGCAGTCTGGGGACAGGGAGGGCCGGGGAGCTGTTTTTT.

This clone was found a few times. This sequence joins TRBV6-5 and TRBJ1-2, with 7 bases that match TRBD1. The CDR3 has 13 residues. The V and J ends lost 10 bases and 3 bases, in that order; junction bases with no gene match: 8. The germline V gene has CDR1 MNHEY and CDR2 SVGAGI. Here the CDR3 DNA reads TGTGCCATTAGAAGGGGGCTGGACTATGGCTACACCTTC. Encoded protein: CAIRRGLDYGYTF.

This clone has a single count. The chain joins TRBV28 to TRBJ1-4, with D possibly being TRBD1 (6 bases). The CDR3 is made up of 13 amino acids. The germline V and J ends were trimmed by 7 bases and 8 bases, with 14 bases remaining between them. The germline gives CDR1 MDHEN, CDR2 SYDVKM. This CDR3 reads CASKGGSREKLFF. For the CDR3, the DNA is TGTGCCAGCAAAGGGGGAAGCCGGGAAAAACTGTTTTTT.

The chain joins TRBV7-2 to TRBJ2-2; the D is unclear. The CDR3 sequence is 14 residues long. With 3 bases removed from V and 0 bases from J, the gap between germline ends came to 5 bases. The germline CDR1 and CDR2 sequences are SGHTA and FQGNSA. CDR3 protein: CASSFTANTGELFF. The CDR3 DNA follows: TGTGCCAGCAGCTTTACAGCGAACACCGGGGAGCTGTTTTTT.